This is a list of T cell receptor beta chains from one sample in a study of blood T cell repertoires in COVID-19. Sequenced by immunoSEQ multiplex PCR; TCRdb stores in-frame clones only, minus some. The sample contains around 26,000 clones, 92% of which appear only once. Sequencing was carried out using peripheral blood. The receptors shown here come from a man between 65 and 85 years old with active COVID-19. The CDR3 runs from the conserved cysteine through the conserved F or W. The D gene is left open where the match is weak. Clone size, where shown, is once, few, many, or a class for clones that have expanded.

>-|-|TRBJ2-7|TRBV5-1
CASSLAPSGMENEQYF
TGCGCCAGCAGCTTGGCCCCCTCAGGTATGGAAAACGAGCAGTACTTC
>-|-|TRBJ1-6|TRBV3-1/TRBV3-2
CASSQLYNSPLHF
TGTGCCAGCAGCCAACTCTATAATTCACCCCTCCACTTT
>TRBD2|once|TRBJ2-7|TRBV11-2
CASSSQRGPYEQYF
TGTGCCAGCAGCAGTCAGCGGGGTCCCTACGAGCAGTACTTC
>-|-|TRBJ2-7|TRBV7-8
CASSTRPGGGTVYEQYF
TGTGCCAGCAGCACCCGACCAGGGGGAGGTACGGTGTACGAGCAGTACTTC
>-|-|TRBJ1-2|TRBV28
CASSLVSGDYGYTF
TGTGCCAGCAGTTTAGTTTCAGGGGACTATGGCTACACCTTC
>-|-|TRBJ2-7|TRBV7-8
CASSLDPLEQYF
TGTGCCAGCAGCTTAGATCCTCTCGAGCAGTACTTC
>TRBD2|-|TRBJ2-7|TRBV4-2
CASSQGPGGPDEQYF
TGTGCCAGCAGCCAAGGACCGGGGGGGCCGGACGAGCAGTACTTC
>TRBD2|-|TRBJ2-1|TRBV18
CASSLGLAGNNEQFF
TGTGCCAGCTCACTTGGACTAGCGGGAAACAATGAGCAGTTCTTC
>-|-|TRBJ1-1|TRBV3-1/TRBV3-2
CATRGGSEAFF
TGTGCCACGAGGGGGGGGTCTGAAGCTTTCTTT
>TRBD2|-|TRBJ2-1|TRBV7-9
CASSLSGGRTAKNEQFF
TGTGCCAGCAGCTTAAGCGGGGGCCGGACCGCGAAAAATGAGCAGTTCTTC
>-|-|TRBJ1-3|TRBV19
CASALRREASGNTIYF
TGTGCCAGTGCCCTTAGGAGGGAGGCGTCTGGAAACACCATATATTTT
>TRBD2|-|TRBJ2-2|TRBV7-2
CASSSSGTSGRNGELFF
TGTGCCAGCAGCTCATCCGGGACTAGCGGGAGGAACGGGGAGCTGTTTTTT
>TRBD2|-|TRBJ2-7|TRBV7-2
CASRELAVNSYEQYF
TGTGCCAGCAGAGAACTAGCGGTAAACTCCTACGAGCAGTACTTC
>-|-|TRBJ2-6|TRBV5-5
CASSPHPNFSGANVLTF
TGTGCCAGCAGCCCTCACCCCAACTTCTCTGGGGCCAACGTCCTGACTTTC
>TRBD1|-|TRBJ1-2|TRBV28
CASSLKDREVGNYGYTF
TGTGCCAGCAGTTTAAAGGACAGGGAGGTCGGTAACTATGGCTACACCTTC
>TRBD1|once|TRBJ1-2|TRBV6-5
CASKGALDGYTF
TGTGCCAGCAAGGGGGCTCTGGATGGCTACACCTTC
>TRBD2|-|TRBJ2-1|TRBV5-1
CASSLRTQGRRELDVSAEQFF
TGCGCCAGCAGCTTGCGTACCCAGGGACGGCGGGAGCTTGATGTAAGCGCTGAGCAGTTCTTC
>TRBD1|-|TRBJ2-6|TRBV14
CASSQQGALSGANVLTF
TGTGCCAGCAGCCAACAGGGGGCGTTATCTGGGGCCAACGTCCTGACTTTC
>-|-|TRBJ2-1|TRBV29-1
CSVVNAYNEQFF
TGCAGCGTTGTAAACGCGTACAATGAGCAGTTCTTC
>TRBD1|-|TRBJ2-1|TRBV28
CASSLGQAQFF
TGTGCCAGCAGTCTAGGACAGGCGCAGTTCTTC
>-|-|TRBJ1-4|TRBV28
CASRFTGTTNEKLFF
TGTGCCAGCCGGTTTACGGGTACAACTAATGAAAAACTGTTTTTT
>TRBD1|-|TRBJ2-5|TRBV3-1/TRBV3-2
CATKYRGETQYF
TGTGCCACTAAGTACAGGGGAGAGACCCAGTACTTC
>-|-|TRBJ2-5|TRBV6-5
CASSYSIGRETQYF
TGTGCCAGCAGTTACTCGATCGGGAGAGAGACCCAGTACTTC
>-|-|TRBJ1-4|TRBV4-1
CASSQDLFLGLRKKLFF
TGCGCCAGCAGCCAAGATCTTTTTTTGGGGCTTAGGAAAAAACTGTTTTTT
>TRBD1|-|TRBJ1-5|TRBV12-3/TRBV12-4
CASSPGGSQPQHF
TGTGCCAGCAGTCCAGGGGGCAGTCAGCCCCAGCATTTT